The clone carrying this TCR beta chain appeared a few times. Its antigen is not identified. One entry per CDR3 protein results from TCRdb running MiXCR on the reads. The table records 400,000 to 550,000 distinct CDR3 sequences, around 11% of them present only once. V shed 1 base and J shed 7 bases, with 15 bases lying between them. There are 14 residues in the CDR3. Per the germline V gene, CDR1 is SQVTM and CDR2 is ANQGSEA. These data originate in a study of T cell repertoires in cytomegalovirus infection. Overall study: The public TCR beta signatures pointed to both CMV infection and matching HLA type. Regarding the study as a whole: Of the TCR beta families, the public ones yielded a cumulative frequency that identified carriers of CMV plus the relevant HLA. Ex vivo responses were dominated by HLA-C-restricted CMV-specific TCR beta clonotypes.

Sequencing was done on a sample of PBMCs. The chain uses TRBV29-1 and TRBJ2-3; D is uncertain. The source is a human donor in good health (CMV status not recorded). Some clones in this sample may be carry-over from other donors' samples. The CDR3 sequence is CSVEGPGRGNTQYF. Here the CDR3 DNA reads TGCAGCGTTGAAGGTCCTGGACGAGGAAATACGCAGTATTTT.